This paragraph reports one T cell receptor (beta chain). Compared with germline, one end of the junction differs, possibly owing to a read error. Germline-derived CDR1 and CDR2 are MNHEY and SMNVEV (reference sequence). CDR3 length: 21 amino acids. The data were obtained in a study of blood T cell repertoires in COVID-19. Study summary: The origin of the acute and convalescent COVID-19 samples was the United States, Italy and Spain.

Clones were sequenced by immunoSEQ multiplex PCR, and TCRdb holds only the in-frame ones, with some missing. This sample yields roughly 200,000 clones, of which approximately 91% are seen a single time; about 1.7% belongs to the top ten. The chain carries TRBV27 and TRBJ2-1, with 15 nucleotides matching TRBD2. The source material was peripheral blood. The receptor's source is a man aged 18 to 29 with active or convalescent COVID-19. CDR3 DNA sequence: TGTGCCAGCAGTCGACCGGGACTAGCGGGAGGATTGGGCACCTCCTCCAATGAGCAGTTCTTC. Protein sequence: CASSRPGLAGGLGTSSNEQFF.